These 9 T cell receptor beta chains share one sample of origin, sequenced in a study of cytomegalovirus exposure and HLA in healthy donors. With 60 Vbeta and 13 Jbeta primers, the PCR was carried out. Clones were sequenced by immunoSEQ multiplex PCR, and TCRdb holds only the in-frame ones, with some missing. The sample lists 150,000 to 200,000 clones; roughly 73% were seen once. Sequencing was performed on PBMCs. The origin of the receptors is a female donor in good health and CMV-seronegative.

The table lists this clone with a count of one. J is TRBJ2-7 and V is TRBV27; D is possibly TRBD2 (5 bases). Germline assignment: CDR1 MNHEY and CDR2 SMNVEV (reference sequence). The CDR3 is 13 amino acids. The V and J ends lost 4 bases and 6 bases respectively, with 13 bases between them. The CDR3 bases are TGTGCCAGCAGTTCCGACTATGGGGTCGAGCAGTACTTC. Its translation: CASSSDYGVEQYF.

The chain is built from TRBV7-8 and TRBJ1-2, with D unclear. V lost 4 bases, J lost 8 bases, and 26 bases lay in between. Germline assignment: CDR1 SGHVS and CDR2 FQNEAQ. The CDR3 has 17 amino acids. This CDR3 is CASSSLQLGALLGGYTF. CDR3 sequence (DNA): TGTGCCAGCAGCTCACTACAATTGGGTGCTCTCCTCGGAGGCTACACCTTC.

The V and J genes are TRBV4-3 and TRBJ1-5; D unclear. CDR3 size: 15 residues. Germline V lookup: CDR1 LGHNA, CDR2 YSLEER. V shed 1 base and J shed 4 bases, with 11 bases lying between them. The CDR3 spells CASSQVMAGNQPQHF. CDR3 nucleotide sequence: TGCGCCAGCAGCCAAGTTATGGCAGGTAATCAGCCCCAGCATTTT.

The rearrangement joins TRBV7-8 to TRBJ1-5; maybe TRBD1 (6 bases). The CDR3 has 16 amino acids. CDR1 SGHVS and CDR2 FQNEAQ come from the germline V gene. V was shortened by 3 bases and J by 7 bases, with 19 bases between the two germline ends. This CDR3 reads CASSFVARGPAQPQHF. The CDR3 DNA reads TGTGCCAGCAGCTTTGTGGCCAGGGGCCCCGCACAGCCCCAGCATTTT.

The rearrangement links TRBV19 to TRBJ1-1, with 8 bases that match TRBD1. Germline CDR1 is LNHDA and CDR2 is SQIVND (reference sequence). The CDR3 length is 18 residues. Trimming removed 5 bases from V and 0 bases from J; junction bases left unmatched: 14. CDR3 DNA: TGTGCCAGTAGTGGAAGGGACAGGACCTGGGGAGTGAACACTGAAGCTTTCTTT. It specifies CASSGRDRTWGVNTEAFF.

This chain links TRBV28 with TRBJ1-5, with D tentatively TRBD1 (6 bases). Trimming cost V 3 bases and J 7 bases, with 13 bases left between them. CDR3 size: 14 residues. The V gene's germline CDR1 is MDHEN and CDR2 SYDVKM. DNA of the CDR3: TGTGCCAGCAGTTTCCGGGGGGCAGGGCAGCCCCAGCATTTT. Translated: CASSFRGAGQPQHF.

The CDR3 is CASSDGDTYEQYF. DNA of the CDR3: TGCGCCAGCAGTGACGGGGACACCTACGAGCAGTACTTC. V is TRBV10-2 and J is TRBJ2-7; weak D call: TRBD1 (6 bases). This CDR3 contains 13 residues. The germline V gene has CDR1 WSHSY and CDR2 SAAADI. The V end was cut by 3 bases, the J end by 2 bases, with 8 bases between.

In this sample, this clone turned up a few times. CDR3 bases: TGTGCCAGCAGTGATGAGGGACAGGGGGCGGGAGATACGCAGTATTTT. Protein: CASSDEGQGAGDTQYF. V is TRBV6-4 and J is TRBJ2-3, with 12 bases aligning to TRBD1. The CDR3 covers 16 residues. Germline V lookup: CDR1 MRHNA, CDR2 SNTAGT. Trimming removed 3 bases from V and 5 bases from J; junction bases left unmatched: 6.

Remarks on this clone: One end of the junction is discordant with germline, which a read error may explain. This chain connects TRBV7-9 to TRBJ1-4, with TRBD1 matching 9 bases. The CDR3 runs to 16 residues. Per germline, CDR1 SEHNR and CDR2 FQNEAQ (reference sequence). The CDR3 DNA sequence: TGTTCCAGCAGCGCGGGGACAGGGCCCTCGAATGAAAAACTGTTTTTT. Protein sequence: CSSSAGTGPSNEKLFF.